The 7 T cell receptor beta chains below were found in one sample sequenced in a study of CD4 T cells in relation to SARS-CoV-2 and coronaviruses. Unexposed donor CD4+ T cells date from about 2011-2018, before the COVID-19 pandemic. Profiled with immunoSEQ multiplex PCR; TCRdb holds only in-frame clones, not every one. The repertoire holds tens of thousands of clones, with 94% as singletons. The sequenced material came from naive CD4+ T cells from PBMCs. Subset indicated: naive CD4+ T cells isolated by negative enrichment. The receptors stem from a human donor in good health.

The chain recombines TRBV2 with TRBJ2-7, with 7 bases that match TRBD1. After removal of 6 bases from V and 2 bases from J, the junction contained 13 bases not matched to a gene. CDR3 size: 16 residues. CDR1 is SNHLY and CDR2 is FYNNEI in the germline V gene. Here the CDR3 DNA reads TGTGCCAGCAGAGGATTGAAGGGGGCGCTTCCCTACGAGCAGTACTTC. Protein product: CASRGLKGALPYEQYF.

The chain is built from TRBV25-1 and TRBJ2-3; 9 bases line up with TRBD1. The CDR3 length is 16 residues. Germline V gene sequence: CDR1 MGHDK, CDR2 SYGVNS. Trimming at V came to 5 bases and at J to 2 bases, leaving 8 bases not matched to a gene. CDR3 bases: TGTGCCAGCAGTCCGGCGGGGACAGGGAACACAGATACGCAGTATTTT. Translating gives CASSPAGTGNTDTQYF. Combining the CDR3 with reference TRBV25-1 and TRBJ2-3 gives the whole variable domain EADIYQTPRYLVIGTGKKITLECSQTMGHDKMYWYQQDPGMELHLIHYSYGVNSTEKGDLSSESTVSRIRTEHFPLTLESARPSHTSQYLCASSPAGTGNTDTQYFGPGTRLTVL.

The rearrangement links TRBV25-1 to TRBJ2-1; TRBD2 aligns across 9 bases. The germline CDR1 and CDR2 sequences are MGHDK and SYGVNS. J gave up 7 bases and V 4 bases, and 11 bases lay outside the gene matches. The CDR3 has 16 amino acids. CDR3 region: CASSAIAGDFLNEQFF. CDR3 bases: TGTGCCAGCAGTGCTATAGCGGGGGATTTTTTGAATGAGCAGTTCTTC.

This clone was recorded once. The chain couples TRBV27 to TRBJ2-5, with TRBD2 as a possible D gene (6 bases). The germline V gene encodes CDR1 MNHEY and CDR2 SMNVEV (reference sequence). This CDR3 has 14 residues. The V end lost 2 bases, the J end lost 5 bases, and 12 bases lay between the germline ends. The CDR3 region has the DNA TGTGCCAGCAGTTTAGGGGCTAGCGCGGAGACCCAGTACTTC. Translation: CASSLGASAETQYF.

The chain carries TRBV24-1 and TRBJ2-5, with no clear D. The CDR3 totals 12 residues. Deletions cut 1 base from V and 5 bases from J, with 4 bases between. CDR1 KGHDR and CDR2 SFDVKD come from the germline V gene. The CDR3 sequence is CATSDFRETQYF. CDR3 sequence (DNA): TGTGCCACCAGTGATTTTCGGGAGACCCAGTACTTC.

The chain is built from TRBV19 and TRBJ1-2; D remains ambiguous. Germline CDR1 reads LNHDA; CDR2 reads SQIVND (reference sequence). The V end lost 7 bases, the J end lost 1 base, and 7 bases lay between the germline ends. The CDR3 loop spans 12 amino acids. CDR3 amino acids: CASTQSNYGYTF. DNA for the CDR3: TGTGCCAGTACCCAGAGTAACTATGGCTACACCTTC.

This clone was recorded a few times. CDR3 protein: CASSQGGTGFTEAFF. Written as DNA, the CDR3 is TGTGCCAGCAGCCAAGGGGGGACAGGGTTCACTGAAGCTTTCTTT. This chain joins TRBV3-1 (or the pseudogene TRBV3-2) and TRBJ1-1; 9 bases agree with TRBD1. The junction had 4 bases not matched to a gene; V was cut back by 1 base and J by 4 bases. From germline, CDR1 is LGHDT and CDR2 YNNKEL (reference sequence). The CDR3 runs to 15 residues.